This T cell receptor (beta chain) was recovered during a study of T cells after somatic rescue of genetic block. The protocol was immunoSEQ multiplex PCR, while the TCRdb copy is restricted to in-frame clones and leaves out a portion. The data contain 70,000 or so clones, about 91% of them singletons. J lost 2 bases, V lost 7 bases, and 11 bases had no gene match. The CDR3 runs 15 residues. The germline V gene encodes CDR1 PRHDT and CDR2 FYEKMQ (reference sequence). V gene TRBV13 combines with J gene TRBJ2-7, with 7 bases lining up with TRBD2. Material: peripheral blood mononuclear cells (PBMCs). This TCR was sampled from a man aged 40-49 years. DNA for the CDR3: TGTGCCAGCACCTCACATCCCGGGGGGACCTACGAGCAGTACTTC. Residues: CASTSHPGGTYEQYF.